The next 22 T cell receptor beta chains were all read from a single sample in a study of low-dose radiotherapy and immunotherapy resistance in tumors. First-strand cDNA used TRAV- and TRBV-specific primers, covering alpha and beta chains. It was with a constant-region primer and a V-primer adapter that TCRs were amplified over about 19 PCR cycles. TCRdb independently ran MiXCR on the reads; one entry per CDR3 protein. The sample holds under 95,000 distinct CDR3 sequences, less than 20% seen once. This sample's time point: after trial treatment. Treatment reported: LDRT plus nivolumab, ipilimumab, low-dose cyclophosphamide and aspirin (RACIN trial). The sequencing used PBMCs, collected after low-dose radiotherapy plus immunotherapy. All receptors derive from a male donor with prostate cancer.

There are many counts of this clonotype. This chain connects TRBV27 to TRBJ1-2; D is unclear. The CDR3 runs 12 residues. Germline loops: CDR1 MNHEY, CDR2 SMNVEV (reference sequence). V was pared by 8 bases and J by 4 bases, with 11 bases between. In nucleotides, the CDR3 is TGTGCCAGCGGGGAGTATAGCTATGGCTACACCTTC. This encodes CASGEYSYGYTF.

This clonotype was counted a few times. The CDR3 DNA reads TGTGCCAGCAGTCCACCAGCGACTAGCGGGAGCTCCTACGAGCAGTACTTC. Amino acids: CASSPPATSGSSYEQYF. The genes are TRBV27 and TRBJ2-7; 12 nucleotides align to TRBD2. The CDR3 spans 17 residues. With 5 bases clipped from V and 0 bases from J, the junction kept 8 bases outside the gene matches. The germline V gene has CDR1 MNHEY and CDR2 SMNVEV (reference sequence).

In this sample, this clonotype turned up many times. V usage is TRBV5-1 and J usage is TRBJ2-7, with D possibly called TRBD1 or TRBD2 (5 bases each). This CDR3 is 15 amino acids long. The germline CDR1 and CDR2 sequences are SGHRS and YFSETQ. V dropped 4 bases and J dropped 4 bases, with 18 bases sitting between them. This CDR3 is CASSRTTGGLYEQYF. The CDR3 DNA reads TGCGCCAGCAGCCGGACAACTGGGGGATTATACGAGCAGTACTTC.

This clonotype was picked up many times. The chain combines TRBV5-1 with TRBJ2-7; 7 nucleotides align to TRBD1. This CDR3 has 17 residues. In germline, CDR1 is SGHRS, CDR2 YFSETQ. Germline trimming cut 1 base from V and 4 bases from J; bases unmatched to any gene: 14. CDR3 bases: TGCGCCAGCAGCTTGTATGATCCGGGACAGCCTCGTTACGAGCAGTACTTC. It translates to CASSLYDPGQPRYEQYF.

This clonotype was observed at least ten times. This chain connects TRBV6-2 or TRBV6-3 to TRBJ2-7; 15 bases are a match to TRBD2. The J segment lost 2 bases and the V segment lost 7 bases, leaving 15 bases of the junction unmatched. The CDR3 runs 19 residues. CDR1 and CDR2 from the germline V gene are MNHEY and SVGEGT. The CDR3 spells CASMAERGLAGGRAYEQYF. The CDR3 DNA is TGTGCCAGCATGGCAGAGCGGGGACTAGCGGGAGGCCGAGCCTACGAGCAGTACTTC.

This clonotype was counted a few times. V is TRBV4-3 and J is TRBJ1-1; 8 bases fit TRBD1. CDR3 length equals 16 residues. The trim removed 5 bases at V and 1 base at J, leaving 9 bases unmatched. From germline, CDR1 is LGHNA and CDR2 YSLEER. The CDR3 here is CASSEDRASRNTEAFF. In DNA, the CDR3 is TGCGCCAGCAGCGAGGACAGGGCATCGAGGAACACTGAAGCTTTCTTT.

The chain uses TRBV25-1 and TRBJ1-2, with 8 positions matching TRBD1. Germline-derived CDR1 and CDR2 are MGHDK and SYGVNS. This CDR3 is built from 14 residues. V was clipped by 3 bases and J by 7 bases; unmatched bases: 7. CDR3 DNA sequence: TGTGCCAGCAGTGAGGCGGGACAGGATTTTGGCTACACCTTC. Translating it yields CASSEAGQDFGYTF.

Many counts were recorded for this clonotype. The gene calls are TRBV11-2 and TRBJ2-7; D not resolved. The germline V gene has CDR1 SGHAT and CDR2 FQNNGV. With 0 bases removed from V and 0 bases from J, the gap between germline ends came to 9 bases. The CDR3 extends over 15 amino acids. In nucleotides, the CDR3 is TGTGCCAGCAGCTTAGATCAAGGTGGCTCCTACGAGCAGTACTTC. Protein product: CASSLDQGGSYEQYF.

This clonotype was counted ten times or more. The V gene is TRBV7-3, the J gene TRBJ2-1, with a possible D match to TRBD2 (6 bases). This CDR3 comprises 16 residues. With 1 base removed from V and 0 bases from J, the gap between germline ends came to 10 bases. Germline lookup yields CDR1 SGHTA and CDR2 FQGTGA. The CDR3 coding sequence is TGTGCCAGCAGCTTAAGACGGGAGTTCTCCTACAATGAGCAGTTCTTC. Translating it yields CASSLRREFSYNEQFF.

This clonotype was observed a few times. The chain links TRBV20-1 to TRBJ2-1; 7 nucleotides align to TRBD2. Losses at the gene ends were 5 bases for V and 5 bases for J; bases not matched to a gene: 9. This CDR3 contains 14 residues. CDR1 DFQATT and CDR2 SNEGSKA come from the germline V gene (reference sequence). The CDR3 nucleotides read TGCAGTGCTTCCGGACTAGGGGTAAACAATGAGCAGTTCTTC. Protein: CSASGLGVNNEQFF.

This clonotype was recorded at least ten times. The CDR3 sequence: CASSLDSVSSYEQYF. The CDR3 DNA reads as TGTGCCAGCAGCTTAGATTCCGTGAGCTCCTACGAGCAGTACTTC. V gene TRBV7-2 combines with J gene TRBJ2-7; D call uncertain. The CDR3 sequence is 15 residues long. Looked up from germline, CDR1 is SGHTA and CDR2 is FQGNSA. The germline V and J ends were trimmed by 1 base and 0 bases, with 10 bases remaining between them.

This clonotype occurred many times. This chain connects TRBV5-4 to TRBJ2-1, with 13 nucleotides matching TRBD2. Germline-derived CDR1 and CDR2 are SGHNT and YYREEE (reference sequence). V lost 2 bases and J lost 0; bases outside the gene matches: 14. The CDR3 extends over 21 amino acids. The CDR3 loop reads CASSLGSPGTSGKYSYNEQFF. The DNA of the CDR3 is TGTGCCAGCAGCTTAGGAAGTCCCGGGACTAGCGGGAAATACTCCTACAATGAGCAGTTCTTC.

The table lists this clonotype with many counts. The chain is built from TRBV20-1 and TRBJ2-1; 8 nucleotides agree with TRBD2. Trimming took 5 bases from V and 7 from J; bases not matched to a gene: 10. There are 14 residues in the CDR3. Germline-derived CDR1 and CDR2 are DFQATT and SNEGSKA (reference sequence). CDR3 sequence (DNA): TGCAGTGCTCACCCCCCGGGACTAGAGAATGAGCAGTTCTTC. Translation gives CSAHPPGLENEQFF.

The chain joins TRBV6-8 to TRBJ1-1; D remains ambiguous. Trimming removed 0 bases at V and 6 bases at J, with 11 bases between. This CDR3 contains 14 residues. CDR1 MNHGY and CDR2 SAAAGT come from the germline V gene. CDR3 amino acids: CASSYSAGLPEAFF. The CDR3 nucleotides are TGTGCCAGCAGTTACTCGGCAGGCCTTCCTGAAGCTTTCTTT.

This clonotype was counted at least ten times. This chain uses TRBV20-1 with TRBJ2-1; either TRBD1 or TRBD2 may fit D (5 bases each). Germline loops: CDR1 DFQATT, CDR2 SNEGSKA (reference sequence). CDR3 length: 13 residues. Trimming took 5 bases from V and 15 from J, leaving 23 bases between them. The CDR3, as DNA: TGCAGTGCTTTAGGGGACGCCGGGGTTGGTACGTTCTTC. It yields the protein CSALGDAGVGTFF.

This clonotype was counted at least ten times. The chain joins TRBV12-3 or TRBV12-4 to TRBJ1-6; 10 bases are shared with TRBD1. This CDR3 region has 14 residues. V shed 6 bases, J shed 9 bases, and the junction held 5 bases outside the gene matches. DNA of the CDR3: TGTGCCAGCAGGACCGGGACAGGGGTTTCACCCCTCCACTTT. Translated: CASRTGTGVSPLHF.

This clonotype appeared many times. The chain links TRBV12-3 or TRBV12-4 to TRBJ1-1; no definite D call. CDR3 length equals 13 residues. The ends were cut back, 6 bases at V and 1 base at J, with 9 bases in the middle. CDR3 in DNA: TGTGCCAGCAGCCCAACGGGGAACACTGAAGCTTTCTTT. Translated: CASSPTGNTEAFF.

The table lists this clonotype with a count of one. A far larger clone is off by one base, so a read error is likely. V usage is TRBV28 and J usage is TRBJ2-7; D is perhaps TRBD2 (6 bases). Germline assignment: CDR1 MDHEN and CDR2 SYDVKM. Trimming stripped 4 bases from V and 3 bases from J, with 16 bases between. The CDR3 runs 15 residues. For the CDR3, the DNA is TGTGCCAGCAGTTACGGGCGGGGCACTAACTACGAGCAGTACTTC. Translated, it gives CASSYGRGTNYEQYF.

A few counts support this clonotype. The rearrangement uses TRBV19 and TRBJ2-1; TRBD1 aligns across 9 bases. The CDR3 sequence is 15 residues long. Losses at the gene ends were 7 bases for V and 10 bases for J; bases not matched to a gene: 14. The V gene's germline CDR1 is LNHDA and CDR2 SQIVND (reference sequence). The CDR3 reads CASTQVSQGAREQFF. For the CDR3, the DNA is TGTGCCAGTACCCAAGTCTCACAGGGGGCGCGGGAGCAGTTCTTC.

At least ten counts were recorded for this clonotype. V usage is TRBV28 and J usage is TRBJ2-1, with TRBD2 matching over 10 bases. J gave up 2 bases and V 6 bases, and 16 bases lay outside the gene matches. This CDR3 spans 19 amino acids. Germline CDR1 MDHEN, CDR2 SYDVKM. CDR3 nucleotide sequence: TGTGCCAGCAGCGGTAGGTCGCTAGCGGGAGTTGTTACCTACAATGAGCAGTTCTTC. Amino acids: CASSGRSLAGVVTYNEQFF.

This clonotype has a count of ten or more. The V gene is TRBV3-1, the J gene TRBJ2-7, with 13 bases that match TRBD2. Germline V gives CDR1 LGHDT, CDR2 YNNKEL (reference sequence). The CDR3 totals 16 residues. Losses at the gene ends were 1 base for V and 2 bases for J; bases not matched to a gene: 2. The CDR3 reads CASSQAGTSGAYEQYF. CDR3 nucleotide sequence: TGTGCCAGCAGCCAAGCCGGGACTAGCGGGGCCTACGAGCAGTACTTC.

This clonotype has a count of ten or more. The chain combines TRBV5-1 with TRBJ2-1; 9 bases align to TRBD2. Looked up from germline, CDR1 is SGHRS and CDR2 is YFSETQ. The CDR3 is 17 amino acids. With V trimmed by 3 bases and J by 1 base, 8 bases remained unmatched. The CDR3 DNA is TGCGCCAGCAGCTCAAGGCCTAGCGGGGAGTCCTACAATGAGCAGTTCTTC. Protein product: CASSSRPSGESYNEQFF.